Described below is a single TCR beta chain sequence and its context. The record originates from a study of blood T cell repertoires in COVID-19. Trimming removed 4 bases from V and 7 bases from J, with 14 bases in between. This CDR3 spans 14 amino acids. CDR1 is SNHLY and CDR2 is FYNNEI in the germline V gene. Measured with immunoSEQ multiplex PCR; TCRdb has only the in-frame clones, and not every one. The sample consists of some 61,000 clones, 86% of them appearing once. The source material was peripheral blood. The chain links TRBV2 to TRBJ1-5, with D possibly being TRBD1 (5 bases). This clonotype was obtained from a man younger than 45 with acute or convalescent COVID-19. The CDR3 is CASSVGGRGQPQHF. The DNA for the CDR3 is TGTGCCAGCAGTGTGGGAGGACGGGGGCAGCCCCAGCATTTT.